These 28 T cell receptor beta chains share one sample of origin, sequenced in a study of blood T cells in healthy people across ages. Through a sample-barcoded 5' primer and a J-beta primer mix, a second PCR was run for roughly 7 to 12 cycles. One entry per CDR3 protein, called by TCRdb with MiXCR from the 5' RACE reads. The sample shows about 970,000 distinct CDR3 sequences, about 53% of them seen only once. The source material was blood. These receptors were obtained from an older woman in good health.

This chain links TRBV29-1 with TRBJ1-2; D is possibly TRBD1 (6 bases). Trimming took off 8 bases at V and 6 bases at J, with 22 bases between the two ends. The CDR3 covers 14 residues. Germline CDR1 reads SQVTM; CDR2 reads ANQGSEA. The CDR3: CSIGTDRKGNGYTF. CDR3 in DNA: TGCAGCATTGGCACGGACAGAAAGGGAAATGGCTACACCTTC.

The CDR3 region is CASSYYVRDPDRETQYF. The CDR3 coding sequence is TGTGCCAGCAGTTACTACGTACGGGACCCCGATAGGGAGACCCAGTACTTC. This chain connects TRBV6-5 to TRBJ2-5; the D gene could be TRBD1 or TRBD2 (5 bases each). Germline CDR1 is MNHEY and CDR2 is SVGAGI. The V end lost 1 base, the J end lost 5 bases, and 20 bases lay between the germline ends. The CDR3 contains 17 residues.

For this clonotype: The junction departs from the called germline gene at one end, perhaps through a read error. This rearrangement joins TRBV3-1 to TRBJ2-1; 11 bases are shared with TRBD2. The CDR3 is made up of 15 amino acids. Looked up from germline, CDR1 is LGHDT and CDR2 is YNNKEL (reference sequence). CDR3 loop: CASNQLTSGSREQFF. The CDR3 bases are TGTGCCAGCAACCAACTTACTAGCGGGAGCCGTGAGCAGTTCTTC.

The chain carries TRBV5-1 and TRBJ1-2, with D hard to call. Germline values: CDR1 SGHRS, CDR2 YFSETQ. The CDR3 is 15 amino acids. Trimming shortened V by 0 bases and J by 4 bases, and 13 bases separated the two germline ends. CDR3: CASSLDGTELYGYTF. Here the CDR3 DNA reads TGCGCCAGCAGCTTGGATGGCACGGAACTCTATGGCTACACCTTC.

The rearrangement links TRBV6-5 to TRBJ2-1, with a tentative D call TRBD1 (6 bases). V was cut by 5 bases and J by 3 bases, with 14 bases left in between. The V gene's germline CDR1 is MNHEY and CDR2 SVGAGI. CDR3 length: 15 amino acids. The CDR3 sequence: CASSPPRGFYNEQFF. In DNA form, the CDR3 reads TGTGCCAGCAGTCCCCCCAGGGGCTTCTACAATGAGCAGTTCTTC.

The DNA of the CDR3 is TGTGCCAGCAGCGTAGACGGGACTGGCGTCCATGAGCAGTTCTTC. Its protein is CASSVDGTGVHEQFF. The V gene is TRBV9, the J gene TRBJ2-1; D is perhaps TRBD2 (6 bases). This CDR3 spans 15 amino acids. The germline gives CDR1 SGDLS, CDR2 YYNGEE. Trimming pared 0 bases from V and 8 bases from J, leaving 15 bases between.

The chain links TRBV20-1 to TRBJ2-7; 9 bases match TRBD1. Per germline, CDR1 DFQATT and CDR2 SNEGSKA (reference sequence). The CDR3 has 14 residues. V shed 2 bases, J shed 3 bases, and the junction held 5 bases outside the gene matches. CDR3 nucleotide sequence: TGCAGTGCTAGAAGCCGGGACAGGGTCTACGAGCAGTACTTC. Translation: CSARSRDRVYEQYF.

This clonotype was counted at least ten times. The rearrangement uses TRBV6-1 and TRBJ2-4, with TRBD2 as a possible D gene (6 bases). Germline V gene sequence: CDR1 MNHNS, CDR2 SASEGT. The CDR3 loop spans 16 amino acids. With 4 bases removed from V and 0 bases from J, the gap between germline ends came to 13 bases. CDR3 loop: CASSAVRELAKNIQYF. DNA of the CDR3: TGTGCCAGCAGTGCCGTCCGGGAGCTAGCCAAAAACATTCAGTACTTC.

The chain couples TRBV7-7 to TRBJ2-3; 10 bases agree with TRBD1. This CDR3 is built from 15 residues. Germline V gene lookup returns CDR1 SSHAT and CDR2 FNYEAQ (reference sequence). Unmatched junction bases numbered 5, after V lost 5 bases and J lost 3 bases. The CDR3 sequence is CASSPGTGATDTQYF. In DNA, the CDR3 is TGTGCCAGCAGCCCCGGGACAGGGGCGACAGATACGCAGTATTTT.

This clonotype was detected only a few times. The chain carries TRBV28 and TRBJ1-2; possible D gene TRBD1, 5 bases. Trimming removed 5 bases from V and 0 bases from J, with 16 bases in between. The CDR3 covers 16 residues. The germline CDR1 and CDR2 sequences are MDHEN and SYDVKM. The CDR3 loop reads CASSDPRGMANYGYTF. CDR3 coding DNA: TGTGCCAGCAGTGACCCCCGGGGGATGGCTAACTATGGCTACACCTTC.

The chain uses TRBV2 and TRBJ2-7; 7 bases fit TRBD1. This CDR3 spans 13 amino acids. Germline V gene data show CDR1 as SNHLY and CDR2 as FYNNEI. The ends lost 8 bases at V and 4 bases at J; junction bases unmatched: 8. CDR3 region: CASLTGVRYEQYF. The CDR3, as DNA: TGTGCCAGCCTCACAGGGGTCCGATACGAGCAGTACTTC.

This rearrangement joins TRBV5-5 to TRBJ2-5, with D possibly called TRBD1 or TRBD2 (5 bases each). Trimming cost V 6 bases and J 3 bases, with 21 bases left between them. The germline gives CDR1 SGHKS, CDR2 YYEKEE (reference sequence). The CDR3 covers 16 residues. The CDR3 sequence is CASTLLGYGDEETQYF. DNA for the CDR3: TGTGCCAGCACCCTACTTGGGTACGGGGACGAAGAGACCCAGTACTTC. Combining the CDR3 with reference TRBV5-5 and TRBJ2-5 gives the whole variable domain DAGVTQSPTHLIKTRGQQVTLRCSPISGHKSVSWYQQVLGQGPQFIFQYYEKEERGRGNFPDRFSARQFPNYSSELNVNALLLGDSALYLCASTLLGYGDEETQYFGPGTRLLVL.

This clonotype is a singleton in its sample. DNA of the CDR3: TGTGCCAGCAACCAAGGGGTGATAGCGGGAACATACGAGCAGTACTTC. Its translation is CASNQGVIAGTYEQYF. The chain couples TRBV5-5 to TRBJ2-5; 8 bases agree with TRBD2. With the DNA end fitting TRBJ2-7 better, the J assignment may be wrong. CDR3 length: 16 residues. Germline V gene data show CDR1 as SGHKS and CDR2 as YYEKEE (reference sequence).

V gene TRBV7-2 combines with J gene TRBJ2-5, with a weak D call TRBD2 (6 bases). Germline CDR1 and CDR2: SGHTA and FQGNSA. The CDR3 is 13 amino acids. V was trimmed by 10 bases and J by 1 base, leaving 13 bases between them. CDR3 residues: CATAVAVQETQYF. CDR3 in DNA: TGTGCCACTGCTGTAGCGGTCCAAGAGACCCAGTACTTC.

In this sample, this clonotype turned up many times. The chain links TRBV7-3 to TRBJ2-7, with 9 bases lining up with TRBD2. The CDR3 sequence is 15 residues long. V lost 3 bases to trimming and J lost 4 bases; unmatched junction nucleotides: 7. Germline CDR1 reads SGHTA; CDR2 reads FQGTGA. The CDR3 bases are TGTGCCAGCAGCTTGACCGGGACTAGCCCTTACGAGCAGTACTTC. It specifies CASSLTGTSPYEQYF.

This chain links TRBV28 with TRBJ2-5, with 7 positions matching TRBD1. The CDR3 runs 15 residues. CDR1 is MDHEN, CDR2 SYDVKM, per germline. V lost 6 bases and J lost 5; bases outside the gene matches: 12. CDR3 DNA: TGTGCCAGCAGCTCGACGACAGGGATTTTGGAGACCCAGTACTTC. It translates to CASSSTTGILETQYF.

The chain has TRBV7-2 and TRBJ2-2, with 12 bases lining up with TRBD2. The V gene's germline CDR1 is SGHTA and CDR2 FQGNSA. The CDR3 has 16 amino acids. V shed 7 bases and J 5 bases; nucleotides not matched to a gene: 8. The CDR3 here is CASTRLAGVGTGELFF. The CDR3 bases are TGTGCCAGCACCCGACTAGCGGGAGTAGGGACCGGGGAGCTGTTTTTT. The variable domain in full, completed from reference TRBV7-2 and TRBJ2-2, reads GAGVSQSPSNKVTEKGKDVELRCDPISGHTALYWYRQSLGQGLEFLIYFQGNSAPDKSGLPSDRFSAERTGGSVSTLTIQRTQQEDSAVYLCASTRLAGVGTGELFFGEGSRLTVL.

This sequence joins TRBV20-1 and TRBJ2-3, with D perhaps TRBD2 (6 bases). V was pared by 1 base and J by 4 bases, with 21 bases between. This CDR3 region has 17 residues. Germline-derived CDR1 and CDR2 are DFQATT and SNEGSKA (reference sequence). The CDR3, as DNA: TGCAGTGCTAGAGTTCCCTTCTCGGGAGAACCCGCAGATACGCAGTATTTT. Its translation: CSARVPFSGEPADTQYF.

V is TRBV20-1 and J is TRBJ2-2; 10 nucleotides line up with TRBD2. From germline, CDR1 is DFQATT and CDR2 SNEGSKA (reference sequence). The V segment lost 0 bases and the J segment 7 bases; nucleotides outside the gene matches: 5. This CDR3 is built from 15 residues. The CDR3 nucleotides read TGCAGTGCTAGAGACTTCCAGCGGGAGGGCGGGGAGCTGTTTTTT. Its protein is CSARDFQREGGELFF.

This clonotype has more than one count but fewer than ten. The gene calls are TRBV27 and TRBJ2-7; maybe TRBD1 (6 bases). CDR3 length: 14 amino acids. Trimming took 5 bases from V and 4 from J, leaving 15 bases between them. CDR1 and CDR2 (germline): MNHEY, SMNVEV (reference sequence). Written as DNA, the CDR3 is TGTGCCAGCAGTGGACCGGACAGCCCGTACGAGCAGTACTTC. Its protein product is CASSGPDSPYEQYF.

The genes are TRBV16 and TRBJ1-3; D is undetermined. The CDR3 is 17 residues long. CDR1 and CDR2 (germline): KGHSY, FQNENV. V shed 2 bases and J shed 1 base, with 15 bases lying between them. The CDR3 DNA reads TGTGCCAGCAGCCAACCTACCCACGGACTTTCTGGAAACACCATATATTTT. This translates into CASSQPTHGLSGNTIYF.

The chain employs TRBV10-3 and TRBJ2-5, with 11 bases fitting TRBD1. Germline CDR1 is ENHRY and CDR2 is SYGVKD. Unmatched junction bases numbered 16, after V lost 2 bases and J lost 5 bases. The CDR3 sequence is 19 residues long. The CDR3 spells CAISEPWAFGQGAEETQYF. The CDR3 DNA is TGTGCCATCAGTGAGCCGTGGGCCTTTGGACAGGGGGCGGAGGAGACCCAGTACTTC.

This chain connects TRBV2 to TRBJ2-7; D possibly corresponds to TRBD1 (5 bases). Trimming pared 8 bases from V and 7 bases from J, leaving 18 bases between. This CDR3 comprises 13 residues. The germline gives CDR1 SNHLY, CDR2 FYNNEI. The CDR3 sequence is CASQGNSYNEQYF. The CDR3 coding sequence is TGTGCCAGCCAGGGAAACTCCTACAATGAGCAGTACTTC.

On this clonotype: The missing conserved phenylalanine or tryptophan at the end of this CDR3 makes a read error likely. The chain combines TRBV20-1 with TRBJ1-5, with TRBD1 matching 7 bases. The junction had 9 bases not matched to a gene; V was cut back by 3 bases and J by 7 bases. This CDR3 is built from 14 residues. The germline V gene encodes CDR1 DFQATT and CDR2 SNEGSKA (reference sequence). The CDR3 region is CSARKQGPGQPQHL. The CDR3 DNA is TGCAGTGCTAGGAAACAGGGGCCGGGGCAGCCCCAGCATTTA.

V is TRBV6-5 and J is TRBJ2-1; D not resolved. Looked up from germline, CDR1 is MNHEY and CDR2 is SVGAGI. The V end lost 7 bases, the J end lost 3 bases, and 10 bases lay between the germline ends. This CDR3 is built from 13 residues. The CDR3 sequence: CASMAAYYNEQFF. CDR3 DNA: TGTGCCAGCATGGCAGCTTACTACAATGAGCAGTTCTTC.

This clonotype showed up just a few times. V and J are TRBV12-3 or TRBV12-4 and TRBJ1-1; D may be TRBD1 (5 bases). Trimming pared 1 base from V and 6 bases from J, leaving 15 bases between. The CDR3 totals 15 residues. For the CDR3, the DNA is TGTGCCAGCAGTTTAGATCTCAGGGACGGGTCTGAAGCTTTCTTT. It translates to CASSLDLRDGSEAFF.

DNA of the CDR3: TGTGCCAGCAGTTGGTCGGCTGGGCAGTACTTC. Translated: CASSWSAGQYF. V and J are TRBV28 and TRBJ2-7; D is ambiguous. V gave up 4 bases and J gave up 9 bases, with 10 bases separating them. Germline V gene lookup returns CDR1 MDHEN and CDR2 SYDVKM. The CDR3 contains 11 residues.

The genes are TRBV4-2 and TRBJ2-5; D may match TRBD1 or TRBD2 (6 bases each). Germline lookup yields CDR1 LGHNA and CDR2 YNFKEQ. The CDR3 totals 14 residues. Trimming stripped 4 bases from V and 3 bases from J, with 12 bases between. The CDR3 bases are TGTGCCAGCAGCCTGAAAAGGGGGGAAGAGACCCAGTACTTC. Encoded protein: CASSLKRGEETQYF.